The TCR beta chain described here comes from a study of blood T cell repertoires in COVID-19. In the study overall: Acute and convalescent COVID-19 samples came from the United States, Italy and Spain. The analysed material was cDNA or gDNA that came from T cells, B-cell-depleted T cells, or PBMCs.

Original processing notes: Using reference gene primer amplification, nucleated cell counts were estimated. Sequencing used immunoSEQ multiplex PCR; TCRdb keeps in-frame clones, though not all of them. The V and J calls and clone size are taken from that table; D and trimming were inferred from the DNA. The sample lists about 88,000 clones; around 90% were seen once. The J segment lost 7 bases and the V segment lost 3 bases, leaving 3 bases of the junction unmatched. CDR1 and CDR2 from the germline V gene are SGHNT and YYREEE (reference sequence). CDR3 length: 13 amino acids. The chain recombines TRBV5-4 with TRBJ1-3; 8 bases are shared with TRBD1. This sequence originates from a male donor with acute or convalescent COVID-19. Material: peripheral blood. The CDR3 nucleotides are TGTGCCAGCAGCTCCAACAGGGGGAACACCATATATTTT. Protein sequence: CASSSNRGNTIYF.